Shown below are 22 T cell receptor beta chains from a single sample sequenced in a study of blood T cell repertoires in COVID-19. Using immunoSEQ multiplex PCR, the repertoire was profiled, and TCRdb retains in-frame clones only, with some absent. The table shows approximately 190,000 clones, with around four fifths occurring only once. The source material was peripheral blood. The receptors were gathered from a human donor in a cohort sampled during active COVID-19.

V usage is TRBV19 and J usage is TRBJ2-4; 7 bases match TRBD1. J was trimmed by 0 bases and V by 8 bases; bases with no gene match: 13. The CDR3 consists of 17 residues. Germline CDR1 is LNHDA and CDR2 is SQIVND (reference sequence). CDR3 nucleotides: TGTGCCAGTGGATTCCTGAGGGACAGCCGAGCCAAAAACATTCAGTACTTC. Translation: CASGFLRDSRAKNIQYF.

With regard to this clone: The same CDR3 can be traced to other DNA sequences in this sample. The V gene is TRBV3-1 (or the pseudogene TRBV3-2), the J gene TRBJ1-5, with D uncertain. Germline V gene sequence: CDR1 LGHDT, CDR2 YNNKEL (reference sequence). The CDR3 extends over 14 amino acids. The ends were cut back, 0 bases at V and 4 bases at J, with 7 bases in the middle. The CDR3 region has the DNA TGTGCCAGCAGCCAAGACAGCGTTAATCAGCCCCAGCATTTT. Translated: CASSQDSVNQPQHF.

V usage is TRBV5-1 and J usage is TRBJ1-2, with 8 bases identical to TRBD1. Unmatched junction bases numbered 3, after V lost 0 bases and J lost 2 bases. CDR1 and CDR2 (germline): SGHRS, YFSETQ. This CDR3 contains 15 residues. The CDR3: CASSLAGGENYGYTF. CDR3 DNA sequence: TGCGCCAGCAGCTTGGCAGGGGGCGAAAACTATGGCTACACCTTC. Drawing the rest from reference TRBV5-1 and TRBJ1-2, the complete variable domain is KAGVTQTPRYLIKTRGQQVTLSCSPISGHRSVSWYQQTPGQGLQFLFEYFSETQRNKGNFPGRFSGRQFSNSRSEMNVSTLELGDSALYLCASSLAGGENYGYTFGSGTRLTVV.

The DNA of the CDR3 is TGTGCCTGGAGTAAATCGGGGGCCAACGTCCTGACTTTC. Its translation is CAWSKSGANVLTF. The chain couples TRBV30 to TRBJ2-6; D is undetermined. V lost 2 bases, J lost 4 bases, and 6 bases lay in between. The CDR3 sequence is 13 residues long. CDR1 and CDR2 from the germline V gene are GTSNPN and SVGIG (reference sequence).

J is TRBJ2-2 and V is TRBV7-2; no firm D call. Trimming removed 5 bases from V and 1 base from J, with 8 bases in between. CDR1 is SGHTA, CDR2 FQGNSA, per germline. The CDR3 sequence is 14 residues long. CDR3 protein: CASSLNRNTGELFF. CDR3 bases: TGTGCCAGCAGCCTGAACAGGAACACCGGGGAGCTGTTTTTT.

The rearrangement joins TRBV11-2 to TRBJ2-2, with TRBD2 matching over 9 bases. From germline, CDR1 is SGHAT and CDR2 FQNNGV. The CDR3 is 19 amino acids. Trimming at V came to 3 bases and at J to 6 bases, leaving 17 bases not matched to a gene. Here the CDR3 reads CASSFFRPTKAGGSGELFF. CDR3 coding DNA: TGTGCCAGCAGCTTTTTTAGGCCAACCAAAGCGGGAGGCTCCGGGGAGCTGTTTTTT.

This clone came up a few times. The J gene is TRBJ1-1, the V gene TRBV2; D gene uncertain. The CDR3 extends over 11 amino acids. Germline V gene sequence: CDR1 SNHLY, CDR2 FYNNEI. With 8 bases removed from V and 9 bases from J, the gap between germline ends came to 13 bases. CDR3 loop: CASGPAVKAFF. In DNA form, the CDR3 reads TGTGCCAGCGGGCCAGCAGTCAAAGCTTTCTTT.

CDR3 nucleotide sequence: TGTGCCAGCAGCCCGTGGCGCCCGGACAGGGGTCCTCGAGGGGAGCTGTTTTTT. It encodes CASSPWRPDRGPRGELFF. The chain combines TRBV7-9 with TRBJ2-2; 9 nucleotides line up with TRBD1. The germline CDR1 and CDR2 sequences are SEHNR and FQNEAQ (reference sequence). Trimming removed 5 bases from V and 8 bases from J; junction bases left unmatched: 18. This CDR3 region has 18 residues. The entire variable domain, with the rest obtained from reference TRBV7-9 and TRBJ2-2, is as follows: DTGVSQNPRHKITKRGQNVTFRCDPISEHNRLYWYRQTLGQGPEFLTYFQNEAQLEKSRLLSDRFSAERPKGSFSTLEIQRTEQGDSAMYLCASSPWRPDRGPRGELFFGEGSRLTVL.

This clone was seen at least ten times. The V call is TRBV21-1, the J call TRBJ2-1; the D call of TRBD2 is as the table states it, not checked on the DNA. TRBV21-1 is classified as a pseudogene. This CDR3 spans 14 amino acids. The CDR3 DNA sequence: TGTGCCAGCAGGGGACTACCACCCTACAATGAGCAGTTCTTC. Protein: CASRGLPPYNEQFF.

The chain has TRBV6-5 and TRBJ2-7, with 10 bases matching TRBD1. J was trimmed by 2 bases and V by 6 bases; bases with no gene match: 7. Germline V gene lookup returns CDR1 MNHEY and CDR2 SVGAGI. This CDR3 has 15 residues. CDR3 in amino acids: CASRSGQGVTYEQYF. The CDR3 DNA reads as TGTGCCAGCAGATCAGGACAGGGGGTCACCTACGAGCAGTACTTC.

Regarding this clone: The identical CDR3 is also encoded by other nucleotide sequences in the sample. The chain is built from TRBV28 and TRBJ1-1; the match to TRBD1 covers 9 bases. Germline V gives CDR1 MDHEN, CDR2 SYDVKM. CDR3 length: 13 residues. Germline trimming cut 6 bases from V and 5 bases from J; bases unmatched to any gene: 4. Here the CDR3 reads CASRSGQGTEAFF. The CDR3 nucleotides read TGTGCCAGCAGATCCGGACAGGGGACTGAAGCTTTCTTT.

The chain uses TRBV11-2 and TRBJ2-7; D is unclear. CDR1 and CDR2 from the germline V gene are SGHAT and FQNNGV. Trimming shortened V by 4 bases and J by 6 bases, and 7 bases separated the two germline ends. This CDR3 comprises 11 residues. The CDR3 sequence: CASSYYTEQYF. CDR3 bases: TGTGCCAGCAGCTACTACACCGAGCAGTACTTC.

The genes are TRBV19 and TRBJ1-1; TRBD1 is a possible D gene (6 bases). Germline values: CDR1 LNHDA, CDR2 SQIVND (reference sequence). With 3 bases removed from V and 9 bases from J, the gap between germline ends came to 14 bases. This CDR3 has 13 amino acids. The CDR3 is CASSIKQGGQAFF. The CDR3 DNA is TGTGCCAGTAGTATTAAACAGGGTGGCCAAGCTTTCTTT.

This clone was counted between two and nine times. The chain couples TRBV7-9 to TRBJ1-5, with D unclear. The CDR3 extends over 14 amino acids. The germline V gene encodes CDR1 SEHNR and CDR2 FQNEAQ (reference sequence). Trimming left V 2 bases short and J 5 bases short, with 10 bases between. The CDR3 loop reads CASSLSEGYQPQHF. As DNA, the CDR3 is TGTGCCAGCAGCTTAAGCGAGGGATATCAGCCCCAGCATTTT.

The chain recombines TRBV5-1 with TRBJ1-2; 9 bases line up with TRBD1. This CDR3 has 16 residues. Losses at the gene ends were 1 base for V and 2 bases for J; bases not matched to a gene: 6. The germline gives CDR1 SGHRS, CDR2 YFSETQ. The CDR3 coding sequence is TGCGCCAGCAGCTTGATGGGACAGGGAAAAAACTATGGCTACACCTTC. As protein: CASSLMGQGKNYGYTF.

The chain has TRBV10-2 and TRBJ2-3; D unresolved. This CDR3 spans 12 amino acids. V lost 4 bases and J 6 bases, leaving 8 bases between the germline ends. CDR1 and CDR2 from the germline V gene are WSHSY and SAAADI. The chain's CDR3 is CASSGLRDTQYF. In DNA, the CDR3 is TGCGCCAGCAGTGGTCTGAGGGATACGCAGTATTTT.

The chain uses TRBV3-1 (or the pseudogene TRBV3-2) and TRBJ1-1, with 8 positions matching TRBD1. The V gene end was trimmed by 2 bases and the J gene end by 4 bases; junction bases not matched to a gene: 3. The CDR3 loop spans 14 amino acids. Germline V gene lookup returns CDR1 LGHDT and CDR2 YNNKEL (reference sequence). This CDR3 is CASSQQGAGTEAFF. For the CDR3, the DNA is TGTGCCAGCAGCCAACAGGGGGCTGGCACTGAAGCTTTCTTT.

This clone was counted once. CDR3 in DNA: TGTGCCAGCAGCCACCGGGAGTCCTACAATGAGCAGTTCTTC. Translated: CASSHRESYNEQFF. The genes are TRBV7-9 and TRBJ2-1; D is perhaps TRBD2 (6 bases). CDR3 length equals 14 residues. Trimming took 5 bases from V and 1 from J, leaving 9 bases between them. Germline values: CDR1 SEHNR, CDR2 FQNEAQ (reference sequence).

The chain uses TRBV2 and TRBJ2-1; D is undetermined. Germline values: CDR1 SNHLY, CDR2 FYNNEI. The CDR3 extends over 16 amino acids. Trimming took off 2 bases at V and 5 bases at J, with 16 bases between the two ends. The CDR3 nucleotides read TGTGCCAGCAGTGAAAACCCGACTCCCTATCACAATGAGCAGTTCTTC. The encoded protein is CASSENPTPYHNEQFF.

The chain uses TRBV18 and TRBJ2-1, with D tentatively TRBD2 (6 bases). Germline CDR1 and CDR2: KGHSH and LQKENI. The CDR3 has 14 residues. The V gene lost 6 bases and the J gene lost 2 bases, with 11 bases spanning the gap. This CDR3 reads CASSPREAYNEQFF. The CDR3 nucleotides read TGTGCCAGCTCCCCCAGGGAGGCCTACAATGAGCAGTTCTTC.

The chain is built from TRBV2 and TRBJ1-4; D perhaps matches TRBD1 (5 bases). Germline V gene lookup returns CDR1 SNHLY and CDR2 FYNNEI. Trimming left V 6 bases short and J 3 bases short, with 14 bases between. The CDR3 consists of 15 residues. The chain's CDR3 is CASRSQGTSNEKLFF. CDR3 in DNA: TGTGCCAGCAGGAGCCAGGGAACCTCTAATGAAAAACTGTTTTTT.

The CDR3 sequence is CASSPQTGLVGNEQFF. The CDR3 DNA sequence: TGTGCCAGCTCACCACAAACGGGACTAGTAGGCAATGAGCAGTTCTTC. This chain uses TRBV18 with TRBJ2-1, with 8 bases identical to TRBD2. The V gene end was trimmed by 1 base and the J gene end by 6 bases; junction bases not matched to a gene: 8. Germline V gene lookup returns CDR1 KGHSH and CDR2 LQKENI. This CDR3 comprises 16 residues.